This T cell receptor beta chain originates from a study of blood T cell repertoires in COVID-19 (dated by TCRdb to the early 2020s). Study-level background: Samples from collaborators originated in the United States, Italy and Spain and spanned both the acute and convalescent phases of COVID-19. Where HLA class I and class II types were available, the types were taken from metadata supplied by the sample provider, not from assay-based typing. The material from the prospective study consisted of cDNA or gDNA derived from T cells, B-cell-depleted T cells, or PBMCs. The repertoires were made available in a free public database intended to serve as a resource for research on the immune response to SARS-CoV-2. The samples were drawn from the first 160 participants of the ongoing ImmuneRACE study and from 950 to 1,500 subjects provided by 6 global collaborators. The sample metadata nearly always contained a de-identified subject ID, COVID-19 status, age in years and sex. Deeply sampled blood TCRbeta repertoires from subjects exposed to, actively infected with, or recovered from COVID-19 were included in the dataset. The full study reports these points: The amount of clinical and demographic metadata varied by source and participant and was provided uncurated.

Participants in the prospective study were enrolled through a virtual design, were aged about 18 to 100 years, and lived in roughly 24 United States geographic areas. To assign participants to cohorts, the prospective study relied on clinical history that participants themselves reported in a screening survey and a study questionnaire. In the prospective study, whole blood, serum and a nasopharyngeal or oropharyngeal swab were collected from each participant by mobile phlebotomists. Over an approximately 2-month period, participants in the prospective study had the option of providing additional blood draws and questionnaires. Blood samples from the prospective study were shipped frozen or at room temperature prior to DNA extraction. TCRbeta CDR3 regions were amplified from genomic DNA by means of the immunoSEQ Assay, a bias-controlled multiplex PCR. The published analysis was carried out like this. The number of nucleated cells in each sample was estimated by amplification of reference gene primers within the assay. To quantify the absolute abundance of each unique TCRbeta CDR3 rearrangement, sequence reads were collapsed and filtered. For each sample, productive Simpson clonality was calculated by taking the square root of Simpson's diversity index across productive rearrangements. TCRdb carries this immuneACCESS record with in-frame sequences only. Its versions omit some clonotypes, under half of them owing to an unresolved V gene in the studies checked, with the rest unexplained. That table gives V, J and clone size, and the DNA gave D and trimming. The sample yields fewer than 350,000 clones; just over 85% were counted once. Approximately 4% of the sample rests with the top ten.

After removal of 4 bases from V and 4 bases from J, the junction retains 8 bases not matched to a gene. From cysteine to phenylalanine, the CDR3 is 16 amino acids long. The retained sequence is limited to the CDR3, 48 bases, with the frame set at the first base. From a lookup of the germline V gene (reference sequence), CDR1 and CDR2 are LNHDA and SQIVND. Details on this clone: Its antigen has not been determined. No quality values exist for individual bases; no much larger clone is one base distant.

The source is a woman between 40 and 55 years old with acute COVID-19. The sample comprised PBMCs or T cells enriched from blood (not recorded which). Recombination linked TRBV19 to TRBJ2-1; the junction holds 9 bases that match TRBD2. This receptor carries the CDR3 CASSTRASGIYNEQFF. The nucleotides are TGTGCCAGTAGTACCCGCGCTAGCGGGATATACAATGAGCAGTTCTTC.